This TCR beta chain was sequenced in a study of blood T cell repertoires in COVID-19. The overall study: T cells, B-cell-depleted T cells, or PBMCs supplied cDNA or gDNA.

The data were produced by immunoSEQ multiplex PCR, yet TCRdb's version contains in-frame clones alone and is incomplete. The repertoire holds 55,000 to 75,000 clones, with around 84% as singletons. The junction had 9 bases not matched to a gene; V was cut back by 4 bases and J by 11 bases. The CDR3 consists of 14 residues. The germline V gene has CDR1 SGHTS and CDR2 YDEGEE. The TCR sequence derives from a man in his fifties or sixties with acute or convalescent COVID-19. The rearrangement links TRBV5-8 to TRBJ1-1; TRBD1 agrees at 12 bases. The sample consisted of peripheral blood. The CDR3 region has the DNA TGTGCCAGCAGCCCGACGGGACAGGGGGCTCTTGCTTTCTTT. Translated, it gives CASSPTGQGALAFF.